This T cell receptor beta chain stems from a study of control samples from healthy donors and cancer patients. Sequencing used immunoSEQ multiplex PCR; TCRdb keeps in-frame clones, though not all of them. The sample has about 150,000 clones, over 90% seen once. Trimming removed 9 bases from V and 6 bases from J; junction bases left unmatched: 13. This CDR3 is 16 amino acids long. Germline V gene data show CDR1 as MDHEN and CDR2 as SYDVKM. Material for sequencing was blood. This chain uses TRBV28 with TRBJ1-6; TRBD1 matches at 8 bases. This clonotype originated in a man aged 50 to 60 in good health. The CDR3 loop is CASPPDREDVNSPLHF. CDR3 coding DNA: TGTGCCAGTCCCCCGGACAGGGAGGATGTTAATTCACCCCTCCACTTT.